The 8 T cell receptor beta chains presented below share a single source sample, sequenced in a study of T cell responses to AZD1222 COVID-19 vaccine. TCRdb's copy holds only in-frame clones and misses some; the assay was immunoSEQ multiplex PCR. The sample shows 100,000 to 150,000 clones, about 90% of them seen only once. The specimen was peripheral blood, collected on day 0 of AZD1222 vaccination. The receptors derive from an adult in good health.

This rearrangement joins TRBV5-5 to TRBJ2-7; no clear D gene. Trimming shortened V by 4 bases and J by 3 bases, and 5 bases separated the two germline ends. The CDR3 runs 11 residues. Germline V gene sequence: CDR1 SGHKS, CDR2 YYEKEE (reference sequence). The CDR3 sequence: CASSPDYEQYF. Written as DNA, the CDR3 is TGTGCCAGCAGCCCCGACTACGAGCAGTACTTC.

This clone was picked up a small number of times. The V gene is TRBV19, the J gene TRBJ2-7; perhaps TRBD1 as D (6 bases). Germline V gene lookup returns CDR1 LNHDA and CDR2 SQIVND (reference sequence). Trimming took off 0 bases at V and 4 bases at J, with 10 bases between the two ends. The CDR3 has 14 residues. This CDR3 reads CASSIDPQGYEQYF. CDR3 bases: TGTGCCAGTAGTATAGATCCACAGGGTTACGAGCAGTACTTC.

This clone was observed a single time. V and J are TRBV6-5 and TRBJ1-2; D ambiguous. The V and J ends lost 6 bases and 2 bases respectively, with 16 bases between them. Germline-derived CDR1 and CDR2 are MNHEY and SVGAGI. The CDR3 sequence is 15 residues long. CDR3 sequence (DNA): TGTGCCAGCAGCCCGTTAGAGCGCCTGAACTATGGCTACACCTTC. It yields the protein CASSPLERLNYGYTF.

This chain joins TRBV2 and TRBJ2-3; D remains unclear. The V and J ends lost 8 bases and 5 bases respectively, with 8 bases between them. There are 11 residues in the CDR3. In germline, CDR1 is SNHLY, CDR2 FYNNEI. The CDR3 DNA reads TGTGCCAGCGCCTGGAGAGATACGCAGTATTTT. Residues: CASAWRDTQYF.

CDR3 residues: CASSLIGTSGGYTF. DNA of the CDR3: TGTGCCAGCAGCTTAATAGGGACCTCGGGAGGCTACACCTTC. The chain is built from TRBV7-2 and TRBJ1-2, with D possibly matching TRBD1 (5 bases). Germline lookup yields CDR1 SGHTA and CDR2 FQGNSA. CDR3 length equals 14 residues. The ends were cut back, 2 bases at V and 8 bases at J, with 15 bases in the middle.

The V gene is TRBV6-1, the J gene TRBJ1-3; 8 positions agree with TRBD1. CDR3 size: 15 residues. Germline lookup yields CDR1 MNHNS and CDR2 SASEGT. Germline trimming cut 0 bases from V and 4 bases from J; bases unmatched to any gene: 2. CDR3 nucleotide sequence: TGTGCCAGCAGTGAAGCCCAGGGGGCAGGAAACACCATATATTTT. It is translated as CASSEAQGAGNTIYF.

This chain uses TRBV29-1 with TRBJ1-2; 9 positions agree with TRBD1. Germline trimming cut 6 bases from V and 7 bases from J; bases unmatched to any gene: 9. In germline, CDR1 is SQVTM, CDR2 ANQGSEA. The CDR3 sequence is 13 residues long. CDR3 DNA sequence: TGCAGCGTCGCACAGGGGGCTACAGCTGGCTACACCTTC. Amino acids: CSVAQGATAGYTF.

This CDR3 is CASSLEGATEAFF. The CDR3, as DNA: TGCGCCAGCAGCTTGGAGGGGGCCACTGAAGCTTTCTTT. J is TRBJ1-1 and V is TRBV5-1; TRBD1 matches at 7 bases. Per the germline V gene, CDR1 is SGHRS and CDR2 is YFSETQ. V lost 0 bases, J lost 4 bases, and 0 bases stayed unmatched. There are 13 residues in the CDR3.